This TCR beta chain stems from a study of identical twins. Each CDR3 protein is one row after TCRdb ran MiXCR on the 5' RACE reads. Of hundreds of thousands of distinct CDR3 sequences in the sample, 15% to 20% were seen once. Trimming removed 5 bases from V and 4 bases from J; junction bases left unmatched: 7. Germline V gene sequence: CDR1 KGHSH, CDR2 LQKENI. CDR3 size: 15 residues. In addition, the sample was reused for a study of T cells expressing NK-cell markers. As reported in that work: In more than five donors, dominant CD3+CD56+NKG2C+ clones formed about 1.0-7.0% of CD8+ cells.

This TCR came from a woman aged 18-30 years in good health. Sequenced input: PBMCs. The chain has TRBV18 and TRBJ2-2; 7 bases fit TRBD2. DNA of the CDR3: TGTGCCAGCTCAGCAGGACTAGTAGGCACCGGGGAGCTGTTTTTT. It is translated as CASSAGLVGTGELFF.